This T cell receptor (beta chain) was captured by sequencing in a study of breast tumors, draining lymph nodes, adjacent tissues. Trimming shortened V by 0 bases and J by 5 bases, and 20 bases separated the two germline ends. The germline V gene encodes CDR1 GTSNPN and CDR2 SVGIG (reference sequence). The CDR3 runs 17 residues. General study results and limits: Findings are consistent with lymph node origin and intratumoral expansion of most tumor T cells. Data only fit, rather than demonstrated, lymph node origin of most tumor T cells. Compared with basal-like, luminal-like tumors shared significantly more repertoire with nontumor tissue. Tumor TCR diversity was below lymph nodes but above nontumor tissue.

The lymph nodes were axillary draining lymph nodes from breast cancer patients. From the multiplex PCR reads, TCRdb called clonotypes with MiXCR, one entry per CDR3 protein. Here the sample spans about 130,000 distinct CDR3 sequences, 21% being singletons. Points on this clonotype: Its cognate antigen is unknown.

The chain recombines TRBV30 with TRBJ2-1; no clear D gene. This clonotype originated in a female donor with breast cancer. Some clones in this sample may be carry-over from other donors' samples. Sequenced material: axillary lymph node tissue. This CDR3 reads CAWSVRWLGKVDNEQFF. The DNA for the CDR3 is TGTGCCTGGAGTGTAAGGTGGCTTGGAAAGGTAGACAATGAGCAGTTCTTC. Drawing the rest from reference TRBV30 and TRBJ2-1, the complete variable domain is SQTIHQWPATLVQPVGSPLSLECTVEGTSNPNLYWYRQAAGRGLQLLFYSVGIGQISSEVPQNLSASRPQDRQFILSSKKLLLSDSGFYLCAWSVRWLGKVDNEQFFGPGTRLTVL.